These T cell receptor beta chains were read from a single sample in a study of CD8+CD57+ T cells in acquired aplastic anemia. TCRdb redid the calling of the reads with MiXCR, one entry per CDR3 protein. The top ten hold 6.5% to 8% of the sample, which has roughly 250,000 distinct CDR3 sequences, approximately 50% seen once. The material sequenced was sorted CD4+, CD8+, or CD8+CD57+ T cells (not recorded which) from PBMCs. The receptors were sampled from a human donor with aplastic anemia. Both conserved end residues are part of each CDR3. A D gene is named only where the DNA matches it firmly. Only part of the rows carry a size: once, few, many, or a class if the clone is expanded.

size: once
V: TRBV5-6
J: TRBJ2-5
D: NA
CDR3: CASSLEGEETQYF
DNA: TGTGCCAGCAGCTTGGAAGGGGAGGAGACCCAGTACTTC

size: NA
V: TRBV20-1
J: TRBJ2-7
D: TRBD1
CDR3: CSAIAGTGADEQYF
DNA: TGCAGTGCGATAGCCGGGACAGGGGCCGACGAGCAGTACTTC

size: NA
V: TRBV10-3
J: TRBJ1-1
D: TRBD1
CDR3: CAISEGQDGNTEAFF
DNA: TGCGCCATCAGTGAGGGACAGGACGGGAACACTGAAGCTTTCTTT

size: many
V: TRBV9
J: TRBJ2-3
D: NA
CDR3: CASSDRDLIGGDTQYF
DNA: TGTGCCAGCAGCGACCGCGATCTAATCGGGGGAGATACGCAGTATTTT

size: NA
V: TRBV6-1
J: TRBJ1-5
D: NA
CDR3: CASSEIRRPQHF
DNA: TGTGCCAGCAGTGAAATCAGAAGGCCCCAGCATTTT

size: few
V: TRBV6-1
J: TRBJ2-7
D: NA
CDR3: CASSEYRTYEQYF
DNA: TGTGCCAGCAGTGAATACAGAACCTACGAGCAGTACTTC

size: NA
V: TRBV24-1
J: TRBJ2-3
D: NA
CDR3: CATSDPGGSGTDTQYF
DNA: TGTGCCACCAGTGATCCAGGAGGGAGCGGCACAGATACGCAGTATTTT

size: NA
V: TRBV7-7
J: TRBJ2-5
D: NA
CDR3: CASSPDGTQYF
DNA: TGTGCTAGCAGCCCAGATGGTACCCAGTACTTC

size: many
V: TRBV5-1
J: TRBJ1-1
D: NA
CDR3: CASHWRQDLSESTEAFF
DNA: TGCGCCAGCCATTGGCGGCAGGATCTGAGTGAGAGCACTGAAGCTTTCTTT

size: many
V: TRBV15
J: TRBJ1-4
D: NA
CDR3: CATSREGQKNEKLFF
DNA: TGTGCCACCAGCAGAGAGGGGCAGAAAAATGAAAAACTGTTTTTT

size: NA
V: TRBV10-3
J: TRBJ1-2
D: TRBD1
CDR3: CAISGGTGYGYTF
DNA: TGTGCCATCAGTGGGGGGACAGGGTATGGCTACACCTTC

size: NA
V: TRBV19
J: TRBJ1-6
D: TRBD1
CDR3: CASSILKQGGSPLHF
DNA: TGTGCCAGTAGTATATTGAAACAGGGGGGTTCACCCCTCCACTTT

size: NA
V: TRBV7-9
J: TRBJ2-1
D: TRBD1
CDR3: CASSYPTGDEQFF
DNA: TGTGCCAGCAGCTACCCAACAGGGGATGAGCAGTTCTTC

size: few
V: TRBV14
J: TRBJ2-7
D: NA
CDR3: CASSPDRDRRPYEQYF
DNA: TGTGCCAGCTCACCGGACCGGGACCGGAGACCTTACGAGCAGTACTTC

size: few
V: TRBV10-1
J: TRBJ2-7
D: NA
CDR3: CASSDGGTTYEQYF
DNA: TGCGCCAGCAGTGATGGCGGGACCACCTACGAGCAGTACTTC

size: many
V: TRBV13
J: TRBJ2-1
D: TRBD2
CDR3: CASSASRGGGNEQFF
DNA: TGTGCCAGCAGCGCCTCACGGGGGGGGGGAAATGAGCAGTTCTTC

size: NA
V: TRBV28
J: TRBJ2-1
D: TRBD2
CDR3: CASSLLRLAGYNEQFF
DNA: TGTGCCAGCAGTCTCTTACGACTAGCGGGATACAATGAGCAGTTCTTC

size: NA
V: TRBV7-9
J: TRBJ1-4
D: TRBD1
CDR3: CASSRGQENEKLFF
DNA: TGTGCCAGCAGCCGAGGACAGGAGAACGAAAAACTGTTTTTT

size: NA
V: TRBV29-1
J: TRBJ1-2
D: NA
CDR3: CSVALENYGYTF
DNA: TGCAGCGTTGCCTTAGAGAACTATGGCTACACCTTC

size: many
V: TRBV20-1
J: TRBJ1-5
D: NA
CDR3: CSATKDRRNQPQHF
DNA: TGCAGTGCCACCAAAGACAGGCGAAATCAGCCCCAGCATTTT

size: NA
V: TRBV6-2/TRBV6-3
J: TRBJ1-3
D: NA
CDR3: CASSYVVAGNTIYF
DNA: TGTGCCAGCAGTTACGTGGTAGCTGGAAACACCATATATTTT

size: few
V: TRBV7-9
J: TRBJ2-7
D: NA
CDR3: CVSSLGDTSSYEQYF
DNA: TGTGTCAGCAGCTTAGGGGACACCAGCTCCTACGAGCAGTACTTC

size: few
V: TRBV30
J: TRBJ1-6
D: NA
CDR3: CAWSVLRKYDNSPLHF
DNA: TGTGCCTGGAGTGTATTGCGAAAGTACGATAATTCACCCCTCCACTTT

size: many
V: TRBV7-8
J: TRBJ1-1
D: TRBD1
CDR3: CASSLDNRGMETEAFF
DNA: TGTGCCAGCAGCTTAGATAACAGGGGAATGGAGACTGAAGCTTTCTTT

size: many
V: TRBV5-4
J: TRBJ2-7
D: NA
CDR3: CASSLSSATALYEQYF
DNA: TGTGCCAGCAGCTTGAGCAGTGCGACAGCCCTCTACGAGCAGTACTTC

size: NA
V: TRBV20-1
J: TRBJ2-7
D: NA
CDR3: CSANRDLSYEQYF
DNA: TGCAGTGCTAACCGGGACCTATCCTACGAGCAGTACTTC

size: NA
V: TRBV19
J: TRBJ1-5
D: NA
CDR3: CASRLGAQPQHF
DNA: TGTGCCAGTCGCCTTGGTGCTCAGCCCCAGCATTTT

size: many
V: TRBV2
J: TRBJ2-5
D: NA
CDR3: CASRARRSQYF
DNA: TGTGCCAGCAGGGCTCGTAGGTCCCAGTACTTC

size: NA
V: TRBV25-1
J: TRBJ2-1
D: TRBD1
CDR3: CASSDGQGNEQFF
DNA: TGTGCCAGCAGTGACGGACAGGGCAATGAGCAGTTCTTC

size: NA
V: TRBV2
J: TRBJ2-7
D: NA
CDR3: CASMGFEQYF
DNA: TGTGCCAGCATGGGGTTCGAGCAGTACTTC

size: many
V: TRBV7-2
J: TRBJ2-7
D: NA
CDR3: CASSLRADEQYF
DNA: TGTGCCAGCAGCTTACGCGCGGACGAGCAGTACTTC

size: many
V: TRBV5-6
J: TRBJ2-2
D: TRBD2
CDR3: CASSLSGGTNTGELFF
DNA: TGTGCCAGCAGCTTGTCGGGGGGAACGAACACCGGGGAGCTGTTTTTT

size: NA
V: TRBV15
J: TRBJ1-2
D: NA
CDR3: CATSREAGRVNYGYTF
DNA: TGTGCCACCAGCAGAGAAGCAGGGAGGGTTAACTATGGCTACACCTTC

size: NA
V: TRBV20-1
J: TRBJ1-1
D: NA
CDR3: CSASMAGGRTEAFF
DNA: TGCAGTGCTAGTATGGCGGGAGGGCGCACTGAAGCTTTCTTT

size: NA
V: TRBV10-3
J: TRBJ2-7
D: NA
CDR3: CAISEIRVQDEQYF
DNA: TGTGCCATCAGTGAGATCCGGGTTCAAGACGAGCAGTACTTC

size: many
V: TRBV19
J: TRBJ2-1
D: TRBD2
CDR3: CASSMPSGNEQFF
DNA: TGTGCCAGTAGTATGCCTAGCGGGAATGAGCAGTTCTTC

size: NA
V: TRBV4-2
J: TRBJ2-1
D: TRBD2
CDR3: CASSQEWTSGNNEQFF
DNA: TGTGCCAGCAGCCAAGAGTGGACTAGCGGGAACAATGAGCAGTTCTTC

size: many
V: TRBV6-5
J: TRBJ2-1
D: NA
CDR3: CASSYNSASNEQFF
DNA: TGTGCCAGCAGTTACAACTCCGCCAGCAATGAGCAGTTCTTC

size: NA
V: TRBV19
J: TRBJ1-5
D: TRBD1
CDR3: CASSSGQFSPGNQPQHF
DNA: TGTGCCAGTAGTTCGGGACAGTTCTCCCCCGGCAATCAGCCCCAGCATTTT

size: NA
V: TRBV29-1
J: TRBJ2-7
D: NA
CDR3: CSIYLCSVEGERQGAYEQYF
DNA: NA

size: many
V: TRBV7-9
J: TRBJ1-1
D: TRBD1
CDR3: CASSKPTGGPSLNTEAFF
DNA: TGTGCCAGCAGCAAGCCGACAGGGGGCCCGTCTTTGAACACTGAAGCTTTCTTT

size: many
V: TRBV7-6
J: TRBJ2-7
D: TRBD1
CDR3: CASSPISGTGFDF
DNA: TGTGCCAGCAGCCCAATATCCGGGACAGGGTTTGACTTC

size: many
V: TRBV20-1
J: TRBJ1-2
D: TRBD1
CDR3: CSARDQGDYGYTF
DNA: TGCAGTGCTAGAGATCAGGGGGACTATGGCTACACCTTC